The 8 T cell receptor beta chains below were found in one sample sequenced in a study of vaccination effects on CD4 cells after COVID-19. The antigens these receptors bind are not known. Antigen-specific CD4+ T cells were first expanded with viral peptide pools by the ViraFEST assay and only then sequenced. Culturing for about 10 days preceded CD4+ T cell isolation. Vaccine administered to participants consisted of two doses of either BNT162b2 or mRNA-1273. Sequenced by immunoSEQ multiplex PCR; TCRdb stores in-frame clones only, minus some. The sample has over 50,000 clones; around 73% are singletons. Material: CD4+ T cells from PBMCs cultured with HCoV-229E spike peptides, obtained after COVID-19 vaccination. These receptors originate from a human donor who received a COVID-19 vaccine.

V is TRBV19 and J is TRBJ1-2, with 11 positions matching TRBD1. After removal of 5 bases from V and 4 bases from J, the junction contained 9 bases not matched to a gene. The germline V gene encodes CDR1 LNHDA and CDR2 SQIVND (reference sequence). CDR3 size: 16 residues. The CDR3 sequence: CASSWTGGDTVYGYTF. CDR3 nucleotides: TGTGCCAGTAGTTGGACAGGGGGCGATACGGTCTATGGCTACACCTTC.

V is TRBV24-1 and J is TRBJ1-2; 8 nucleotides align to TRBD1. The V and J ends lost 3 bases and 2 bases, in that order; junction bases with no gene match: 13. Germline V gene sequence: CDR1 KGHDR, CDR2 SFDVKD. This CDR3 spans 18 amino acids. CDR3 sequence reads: CATSDPNPDREGNYGYTF. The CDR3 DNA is TGTGCCACCAGTGATCCAAACCCGGACAGGGAAGGAAACTATGGCTACACCTTC.

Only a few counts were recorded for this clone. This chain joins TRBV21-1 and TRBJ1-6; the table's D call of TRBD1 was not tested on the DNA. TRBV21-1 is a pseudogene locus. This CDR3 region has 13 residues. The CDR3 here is CASSLRTGAPLHF. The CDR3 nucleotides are TGTGCCAGCAGCCTCCGGACAGGGGCCCCCCTCCACTTT.

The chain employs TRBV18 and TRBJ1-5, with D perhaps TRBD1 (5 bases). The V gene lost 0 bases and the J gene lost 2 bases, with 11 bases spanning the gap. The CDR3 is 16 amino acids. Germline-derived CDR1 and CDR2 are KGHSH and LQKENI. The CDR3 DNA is TGTGCCAGCTCACCACCAGGGGCAAGCCGCAATCAGCCCCAGCATTTT. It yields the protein CASSPPGASRNQPQHF.

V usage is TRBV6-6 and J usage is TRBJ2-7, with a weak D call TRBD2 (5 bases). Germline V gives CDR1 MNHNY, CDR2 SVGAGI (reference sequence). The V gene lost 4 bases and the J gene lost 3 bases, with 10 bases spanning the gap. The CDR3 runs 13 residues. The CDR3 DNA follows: TGTGCCAGCAGTTGGAGGATGAGCTACGAGCAGTACGTC. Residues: CASSWRMSYEQYV.

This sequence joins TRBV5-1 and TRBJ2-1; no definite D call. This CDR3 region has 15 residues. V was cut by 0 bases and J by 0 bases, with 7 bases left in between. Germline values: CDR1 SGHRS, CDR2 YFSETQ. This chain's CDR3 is CASSLAQASYNEQFF. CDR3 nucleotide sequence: TGCGCCAGCAGCTTGGCTCAGGCCTCCTACAATGAGCAGTTCTTC.

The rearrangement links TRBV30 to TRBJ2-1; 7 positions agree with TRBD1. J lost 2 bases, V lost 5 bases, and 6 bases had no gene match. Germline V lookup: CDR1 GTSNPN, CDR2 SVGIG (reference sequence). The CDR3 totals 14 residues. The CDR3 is CAWAEGAPYNEQFF. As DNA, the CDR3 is TGTGCCTGGGCCGAGGGGGCCCCCTACAATGAGCAGTTCTTC. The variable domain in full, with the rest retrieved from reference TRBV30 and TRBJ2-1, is SQTIHQWPATLVQPVGSPLSLECTVEGTSNPNLYWYRQAAGRGLQLLFYSVGIGQISSEVPQNLSASRPQDRQFILSSKKLLLSDSGFYLCAWAEGAPYNEQFFGPGTRLTVL.

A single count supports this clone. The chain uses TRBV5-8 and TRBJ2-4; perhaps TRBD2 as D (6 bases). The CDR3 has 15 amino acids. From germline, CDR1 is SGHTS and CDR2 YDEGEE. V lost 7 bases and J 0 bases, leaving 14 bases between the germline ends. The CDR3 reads CASPGVRLAKNIQYF. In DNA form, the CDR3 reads TGTGCCAGCCCGGGAGTGAGACTAGCCAAAAACATTCAGTACTTC.